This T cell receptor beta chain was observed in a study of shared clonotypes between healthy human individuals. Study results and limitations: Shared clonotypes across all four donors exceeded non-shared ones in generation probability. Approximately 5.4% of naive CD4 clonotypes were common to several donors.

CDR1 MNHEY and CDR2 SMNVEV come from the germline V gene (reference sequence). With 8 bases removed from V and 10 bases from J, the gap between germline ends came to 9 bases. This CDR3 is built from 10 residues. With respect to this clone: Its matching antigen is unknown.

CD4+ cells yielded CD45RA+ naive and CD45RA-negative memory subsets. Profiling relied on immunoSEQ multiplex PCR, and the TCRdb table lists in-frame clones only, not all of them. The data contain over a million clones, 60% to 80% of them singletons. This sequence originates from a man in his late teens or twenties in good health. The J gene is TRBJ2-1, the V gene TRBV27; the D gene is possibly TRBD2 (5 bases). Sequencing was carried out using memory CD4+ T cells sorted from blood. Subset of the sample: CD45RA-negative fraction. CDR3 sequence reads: CASGRGEQFF. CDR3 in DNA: TGTGCCAGCGGAAGAGGGGAGCAGTTCTTC.